This is a list of T cell receptor beta chains from one sample in a study of blood T cell repertoires in COVID-19. Sequencing was performed with immunoSEQ multiplex PCR; in TCRdb, only in-frame clones are kept and a portion is missing. The sample lists 250,000 to 300,000 clones, roughly 86% seen once, with approximately 10% in the top ten. Sequenced sample: peripheral blood. These receptors were collected from a woman aged 25-40 years with COVID-19, enrolled during active disease. CDR3s include the opening cysteine and the closing phenylalanine or tryptophan. Fields, in order: CDR3 DNA, CDR3 protein, D gene, V gene, J gene, clone size, CDR3 length. The D gene is left open where the match is weak. Some rows have no size entry. The others give once, few or many, or a class for an expanded clone.

TGTGCCAGCAGCCCTGGGAGCCACTCTGGGGCCAACGTCCTGACTTTC	CASSPGSHSGANVLTF	-	TRBV7-9	TRBJ2-6	-	16
TGCAGCGTTGAATGGAGGCGAGAGAGAGCTTTCTTT	CSVEWRRERAFF	-	TRBV29-1	TRBJ1-1	-	12
TGTGCCAGCAGCCAAGATACAGGGATGTACGAGCAGTACTTC	CASSQDTGMYEQYF	-	TRBV14	TRBJ2-7	-	14
TGTGCCAGCAGCCGACACTCCTATAATTCACCCCTCCACTTT	CASSRHSYNSPLHF	-	TRBV14	TRBJ1-6	-	14
TGTGCCAGCAGTTACACAGGGGGGCATGACTATGGCTACACCTTC	CASSYTGGHDYGYTF	TRBD1	TRBV6-6	TRBJ1-2	-	15
TGTGCCAGCAGTCCAGGGGTCGAGACCCAGTACTTC	CASSPGVETQYF	-	TRBV28	TRBJ2-5	-	12
TGTGCCAGCAGTTACTCGGGGGCCGCATCGGATCAGCCCCAGCATTTT	CASSYSGAASDQPQHF	-	TRBV6-5	TRBJ1-5	-	16
TGTGCCAGCAGCTTAGGGCTAGGAGCTGAAGCTTTCTTT	CASSLGLGAEAFF	-	TRBV11-2	TRBJ1-1	-	13
TGTGCCAGCAGCTTCCTAGCTGAGCAGTTCTTC	CASSFLAEQFF	-	TRBV6-5	TRBJ2-1	-	11
TGTGCCAGCAGCTTATCAGGGGCCTACGAGCAGTACTTC	CASSLSGAYEQYF	-	TRBV11-2	TRBJ2-7	-	13
TGTGCCAGCAGTTTCAGGGTTTCCTACGAGCAGTACTTC	CASSFRVSYEQYF	-	TRBV28	TRBJ2-7	once	13
TGTGCCAGCAGGGGGGACAGGGTCGACTATGGCTACACCTTC	CASRGDRVDYGYTF	TRBD1	TRBV2	TRBJ1-2	-	14
TGTGCCAGCGGTCGGGGGGTAAGCTACGAGCAGTACTTC	CASGRGVSYEQYF	TRBD2	TRBV28	TRBJ2-7	-	13
TGTGCCATCAGGGATAAGGGACTAGCGGGAGGTAATGAGCAGTTCTTC	CAIRDKGLAGGNEQFF	TRBD2	TRBV10-3	TRBJ2-1	few	16
TGTGCCAGCAGAAGACAGAGTGGAAACACCATATATTTT	CASRRQSGNTIYF	-	TRBV28	TRBJ1-3	-	13
TGTGCCAGCAGCACCGAGACAGGGCTGGGCTATGGCTACACCTTC	CASSTETGLGYGYTF	TRBD1	TRBV5-4	TRBJ1-2	-	15
TGCGCCAGCAGCCAAGGGGTAGCGGGAGGGTTCGAGCAGTACTTC	CASSQGVAGGFEQYF	TRBD2	TRBV4-3	TRBJ2-7	-	15
TGTGCCAGCAGCCCGATAACCCCGCCGAGTGAGCAGTTCTTC	CASSPITPPSEQFF	-	TRBV7-9	TRBJ2-1	-	14
TGTGCCAGCAGCTCTGATTTGGCAAGTGATGAGCAGTACTTC	CASSSDLASDEQYF	-	TRBV13	TRBJ2-7	-	14
TGTGCCAGCAGCTCCCGACTAGCGGGAGGGCCCCATGAGCAGTTCTTC	CASSSRLAGGPHEQFF	TRBD2	TRBV11-2	TRBJ2-1	few	16
TGTGCCATCCCCGCCCAGGGTGGCTATGGCTACACCTTC	CAIPAQGGYGYTF	-	TRBV28	TRBJ1-2	-	13
TGCGCCAGCAGCCAAGATGGGCTGAATGGCTACACCTTC	CASSQDGLNGYTF	-	TRBV4-1	TRBJ1-2	-	13
TGTGCCACCAGTGACCCGGGACAGTCGAACTATGGCTACACCTTC	CATSDPGQSNYGYTF	TRBD1	TRBV24-1	TRBJ1-2	-	15
TGTGCCAGCAGGGACAGTTCCTACAATGAGCAGTTCTTC	CASRDSSYNEQFF	-	TRBV6-5	TRBJ2-1	once	13
TGTGCCAGCAGCGAAATAGGAGGAGTAAGGCAGTACTTC	CASSEIGGVRQYF	-	TRBV5-4	TRBJ2-7	-	13
TGCGCCAGCAGCTTGGGCCAGGGGGCCCACAATGAGCAGTTCTTC	CASSLGQGAHNEQFF	TRBD1	TRBV5-1	TRBJ2-1	-	15
TGTGCCAGCACCCAATCTAACCCAGCTGGGCCTAACTACAATGAGCAGTTCTTC	CASTQSNPAGPNYNEQFF	-	TRBV14	TRBJ2-1	-	18
TGTGCCAGCAGCTCTCCGGGGGTTGAGACCCAGTACTTC	CASSSPGVETQYF	-	TRBV7-2	TRBJ2-5	-	13
TGTGCCAGCAGTCGTGTTAGCAATCAGCCCCAGCATTTT	CASSRVSNQPQHF	-	TRBV6-5	TRBJ1-5	-	13
TGTGCCAGCAGCCCCGGGTCAGCGGAGTCCTACGAGCAGTACTTC	CASSPGSAESYEQYF	-	TRBV5-4	TRBJ2-7	-	15
TGTGCCAGTAGCCGAGGGACAGGTGGGCAGCCCCAGCATTTT	CASSRGTGGQPQHF	TRBD1	TRBV19	TRBJ1-5	-	14
TGTGCCATCAGTGAGTCCGATCAGGGGGCTTTCGCAGATACGCAGTATTTT	CAISESDQGAFADTQYF	TRBD1	TRBV10-3	TRBJ2-3	-	17
TGTGCCAGCAGCTCGGGGACAGGGGGTGGAAACACCATATATTTT	CASSSGTGGGNTIYF	TRBD1	TRBV7-8	TRBJ1-3	-	15
TGTGCCTGGACTCTGAGTTCACCCCTCCACTTT	CAWTLSSPLHF	-	TRBV30	TRBJ1-6	-	11
TGTGCCAGCACCCGGACAGGGAATAGCAATCAGCCCCAGCATTTT	CASTRTGNSNQPQHF	TRBD1	TRBV27	TRBJ1-5	once	15
TGTGCCAGTAGTATCGGGCAGGGGGCGCGATCCTACGAGCAGTACTTC	CASSIGQGARSYEQYF	TRBD1	TRBV19	TRBJ2-7	-	16
TGCGCCAGCAGCCAGGAGGTGATCATGAACACTGAAGCTTTCTTT	CASSQEVIMNTEAFF	-	TRBV4-1	TRBJ1-1	-	15
TGTGCCAGCAGACGTACAGGCAGCTCCTATAATTCACCCCTCCACTTT	CASRRTGSSYNSPLHF	-	TRBV27	TRBJ1-6	-	16
TGTGCCAGTATGGACAGGGGGAGCACAGATACGCAGTATTTT	CASMDRGSTDTQYF	TRBD1	TRBV19	TRBJ2-3	-	14
TGTGCCAGCAGTGTGATGGTCGGGGGGAATGAGCAGTTCTTC	CASSVMVGGNEQFF	TRBD2	TRBV6-4	TRBJ2-1	-	14
TGTGCCAGCAGTGACAGGGGATGGGGCAATCAGCCCCAGCATTTT	CASSDRGWGNQPQHF	-	TRBV2	TRBJ1-5	-	15
TGTGCCAGCAGTTTATCGGACAGGGTGATTCAGTACTTC	CASSLSDRVIQYF	TRBD1	TRBV28	TRBJ2-7	-	13
TGTGCCAGCAGCCTGGGACAGGGATACACCGGGGAGCTGTTTTTT	CASSLGQGYTGELFF	TRBD1	TRBV5-4	TRBJ2-2	-	15
TGTGCCAGCAGACGGACAGCCGGGGAGCTGTTTTTT	CASRRTAGELFF	-	TRBV7-9	TRBJ2-2	-	12